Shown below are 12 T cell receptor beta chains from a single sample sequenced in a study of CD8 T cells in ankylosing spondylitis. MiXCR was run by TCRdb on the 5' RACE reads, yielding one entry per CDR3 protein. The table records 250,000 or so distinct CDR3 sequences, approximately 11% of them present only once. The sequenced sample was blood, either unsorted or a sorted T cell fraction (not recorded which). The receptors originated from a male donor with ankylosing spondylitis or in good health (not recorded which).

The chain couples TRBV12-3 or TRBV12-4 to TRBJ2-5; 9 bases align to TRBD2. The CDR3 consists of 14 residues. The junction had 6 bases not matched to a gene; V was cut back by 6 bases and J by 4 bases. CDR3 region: CASRPGTSIETQYF. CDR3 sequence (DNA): TGTGCCAGCAGGCCCGGGACTAGCATAGAGACCCAGTACTTC.

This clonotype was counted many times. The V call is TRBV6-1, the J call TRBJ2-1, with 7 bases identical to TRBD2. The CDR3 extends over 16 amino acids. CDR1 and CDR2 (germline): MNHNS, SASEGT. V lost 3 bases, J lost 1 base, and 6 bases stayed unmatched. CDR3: CASSDLGGSSYNEQFF. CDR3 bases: TGTGCCAGCAGTGACCTGGGCGGGAGTTCCTACAATGAGCAGTTCTTC.

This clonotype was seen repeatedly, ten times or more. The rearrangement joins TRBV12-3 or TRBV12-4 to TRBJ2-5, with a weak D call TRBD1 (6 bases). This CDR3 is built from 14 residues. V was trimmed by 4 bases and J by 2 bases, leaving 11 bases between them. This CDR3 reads CASSSTGPQETQYF. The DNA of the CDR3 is TGTGCCAGCAGTTCGACAGGTCCTCAAGAGACCCAGTACTTC.

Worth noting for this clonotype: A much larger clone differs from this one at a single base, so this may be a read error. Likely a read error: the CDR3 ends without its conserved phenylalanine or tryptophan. The CDR3 region has the DNA TGTGCCAGCAGTTTATGGGGAGGGGGCAATGAGCAGTTCCTC. It translates to CASSLWGGGNEQFL. The V gene is TRBV12-3 or TRBV12-4, the J gene TRBJ2-1; possibly TRBD2 for D (7 bases). Trimming took off 2 bases at V and 6 bases at J, with 11 bases between the two ends. The CDR3 loop spans 14 amino acids.

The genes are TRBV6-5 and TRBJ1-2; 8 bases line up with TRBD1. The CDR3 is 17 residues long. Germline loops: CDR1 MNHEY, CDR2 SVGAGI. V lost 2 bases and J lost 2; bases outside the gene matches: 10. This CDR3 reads CASSYPGTGLGNYGYTF. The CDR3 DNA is TGTGCCAGCAGTTACCCTGGGACAGGACTAGGAAACTATGGCTACACCTTC.

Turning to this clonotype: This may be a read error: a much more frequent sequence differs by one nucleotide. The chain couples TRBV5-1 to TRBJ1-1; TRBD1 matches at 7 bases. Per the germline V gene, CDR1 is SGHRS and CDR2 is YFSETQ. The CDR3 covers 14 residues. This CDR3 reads CASSSYRGDTDAFF. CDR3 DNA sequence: TGCGCCAGCAGCTCCTACAGGGGCGACACTGATGCTTTCTTT.

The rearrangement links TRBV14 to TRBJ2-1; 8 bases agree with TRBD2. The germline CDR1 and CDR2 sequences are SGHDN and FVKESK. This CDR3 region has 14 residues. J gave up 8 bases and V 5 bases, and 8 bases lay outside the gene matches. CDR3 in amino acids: CASSVAGRSHEQFF. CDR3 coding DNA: TGTGCCAGCAGCGTAGCGGGACGGAGCCATGAGCAGTTCTTC.

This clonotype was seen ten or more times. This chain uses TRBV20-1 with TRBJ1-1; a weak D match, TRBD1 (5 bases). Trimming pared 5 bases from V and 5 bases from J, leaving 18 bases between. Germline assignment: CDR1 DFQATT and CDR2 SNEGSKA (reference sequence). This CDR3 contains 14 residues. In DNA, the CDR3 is TGCAGTGCTGTTGACCGGGGGATGGATACTGAAGCTTTCTTT. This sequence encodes CSAVDRGMDTEAFF.

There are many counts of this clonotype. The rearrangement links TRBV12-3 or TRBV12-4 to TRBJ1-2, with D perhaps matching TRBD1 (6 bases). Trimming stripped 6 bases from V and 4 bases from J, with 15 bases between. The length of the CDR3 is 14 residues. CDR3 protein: CASSSTTGFYGYTF. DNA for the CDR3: TGTGCCAGCAGCTCTACCACAGGGTTCTATGGCTACACCTTC.

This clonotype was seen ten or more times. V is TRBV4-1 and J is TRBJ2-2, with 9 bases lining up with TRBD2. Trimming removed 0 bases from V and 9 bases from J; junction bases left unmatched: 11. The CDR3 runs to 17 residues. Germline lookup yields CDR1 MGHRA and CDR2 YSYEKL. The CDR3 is CASSQDTPAGGSWELFF. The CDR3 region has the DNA TGCGCCAGCAGCCAAGATACCCCAGCGGGGGGCAGCTGGGAGCTGTTTTTT.

The CDR3 DNA reads as TGTGCCAGCCGCGAGGAACCGACTAGCAATCAGCCCCAGCATTTT. Protein: CASREEPTSNQPQHF. The V and J genes are TRBV7-2 and TRBJ1-5, with unresolved D. This CDR3 region has 15 residues. Trimming removed 8 bases from V and 0 bases from J, with 14 bases in between. The germline V gene has CDR1 SGHTA and CDR2 FQGNSA.

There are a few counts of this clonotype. The CDR3 coding sequence is TGTGCCAGCAGCCACAGGGGTAACTACAATGAGCAGTTCTTC. Its protein is CASSHRGNYNEQFF. J is TRBJ2-1 and V is TRBV7-9; TRBD1 agrees at 7 bases. From germline, CDR1 is SEHNR and CDR2 FQNEAQ (reference sequence). The CDR3 spans 14 residues. Germline trimming cut 5 bases from V and 3 bases from J; bases unmatched to any gene: 4.